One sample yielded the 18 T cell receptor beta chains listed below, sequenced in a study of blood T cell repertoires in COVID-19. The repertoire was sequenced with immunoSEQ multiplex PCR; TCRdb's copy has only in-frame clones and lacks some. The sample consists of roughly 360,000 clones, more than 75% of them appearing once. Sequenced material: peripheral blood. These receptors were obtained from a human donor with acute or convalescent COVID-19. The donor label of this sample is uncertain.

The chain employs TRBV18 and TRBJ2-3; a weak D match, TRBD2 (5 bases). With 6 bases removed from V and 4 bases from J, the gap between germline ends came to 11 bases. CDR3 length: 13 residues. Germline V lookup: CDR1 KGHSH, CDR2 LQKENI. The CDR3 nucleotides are TGTGCCAGCTCTCGCCTGGAGGCAGATACGCAGTATTTT. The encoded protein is CASSRLEADTQYF.

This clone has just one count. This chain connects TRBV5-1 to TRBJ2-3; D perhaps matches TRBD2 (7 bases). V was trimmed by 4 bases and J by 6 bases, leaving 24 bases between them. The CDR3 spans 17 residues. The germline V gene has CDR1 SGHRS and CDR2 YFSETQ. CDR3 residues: CASSRLGGQGTTDTQYF. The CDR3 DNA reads TGCGCCAGCAGCCGTTTGGGGGGGCAGGGAACAACTGATACGCAGTATTTT.

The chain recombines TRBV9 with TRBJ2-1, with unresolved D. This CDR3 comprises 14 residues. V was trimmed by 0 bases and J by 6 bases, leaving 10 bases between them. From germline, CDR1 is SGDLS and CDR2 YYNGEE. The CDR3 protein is CASSVGSSSNEQFF. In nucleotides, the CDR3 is TGTGCCAGCAGCGTAGGTAGCAGCAGCAATGAGCAGTTCTTC.

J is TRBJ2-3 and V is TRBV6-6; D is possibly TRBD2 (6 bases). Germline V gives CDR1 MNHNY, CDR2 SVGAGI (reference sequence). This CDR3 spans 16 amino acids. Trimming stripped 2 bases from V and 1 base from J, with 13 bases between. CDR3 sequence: CASSYEGRKGTDTQYF. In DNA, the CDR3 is TGTGCCAGCAGTTACGAGGGGAGGAAGGGCACAGATACGCAGTATTTT.

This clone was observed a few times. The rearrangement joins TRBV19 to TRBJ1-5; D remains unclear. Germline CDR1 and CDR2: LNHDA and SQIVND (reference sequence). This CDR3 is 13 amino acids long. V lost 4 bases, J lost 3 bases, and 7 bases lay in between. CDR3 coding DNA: TGTGCCAGTAGTAGATGGGCCAATCAGCCCCAGCATTTT. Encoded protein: CASSRWANQPQHF.

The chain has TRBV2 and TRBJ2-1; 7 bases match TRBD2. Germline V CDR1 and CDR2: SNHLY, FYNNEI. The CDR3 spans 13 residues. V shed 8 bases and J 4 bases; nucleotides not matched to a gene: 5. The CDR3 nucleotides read TGTGCCAGCTTAAGCGGGGAGTACAATGAGCAGTTCTTC. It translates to CASLSGEYNEQFF.

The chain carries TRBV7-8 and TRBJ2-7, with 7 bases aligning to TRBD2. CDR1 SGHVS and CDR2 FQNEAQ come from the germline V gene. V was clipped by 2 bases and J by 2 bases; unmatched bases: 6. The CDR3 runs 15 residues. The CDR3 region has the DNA TGTGCCAGCAGCTTAAGTTCAGGGACTACCTACGAGCAGTACTTC. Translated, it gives CASSLSSGTTYEQYF.

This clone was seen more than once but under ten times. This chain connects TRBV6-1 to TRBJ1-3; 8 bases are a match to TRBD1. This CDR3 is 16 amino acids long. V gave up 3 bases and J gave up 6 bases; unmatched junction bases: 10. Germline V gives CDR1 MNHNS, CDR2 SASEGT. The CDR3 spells CASSDWTGPPKNTIYF. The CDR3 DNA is TGTGCCAGCAGTGACTGGACAGGGCCACCAAAAAACACCATATATTTT.

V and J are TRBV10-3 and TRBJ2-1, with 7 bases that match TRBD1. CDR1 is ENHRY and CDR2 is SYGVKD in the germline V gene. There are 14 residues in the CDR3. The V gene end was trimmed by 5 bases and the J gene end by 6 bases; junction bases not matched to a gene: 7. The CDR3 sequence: CAISTGEGFNEQFF. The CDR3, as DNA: TGTGCCATCAGTACAGGGGAAGGGTTCAATGAGCAGTTCTTC.

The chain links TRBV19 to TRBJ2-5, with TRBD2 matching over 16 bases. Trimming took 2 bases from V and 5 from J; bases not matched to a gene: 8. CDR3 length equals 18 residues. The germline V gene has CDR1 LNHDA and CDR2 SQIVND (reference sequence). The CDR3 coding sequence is TGTGCCAGTAGTATAAGTGGGACTAGCGGGGGGGCGCGTGAGACCCAGTACTTC. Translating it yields CASSISGTSGGARETQYF.

The CDR3 bases are TGTGCCAGCATCCCACAGGGAACTCTTTCCTACAATGAGCAGTTCTTC. Translation gives CASIPQGTLSYNEQFF. The rearrangement uses TRBV2 and TRBJ2-1; TRBD1 might be the D (6 bases). The CDR3 length is 16 residues. Germline V gives CDR1 SNHLY, CDR2 FYNNEI. V was trimmed by 7 bases and J by 1 base, leaving 17 bases between them.

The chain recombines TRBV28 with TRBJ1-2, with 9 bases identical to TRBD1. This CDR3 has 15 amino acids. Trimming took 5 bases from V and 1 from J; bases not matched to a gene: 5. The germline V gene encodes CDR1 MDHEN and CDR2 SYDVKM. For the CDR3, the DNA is TGTGCCAGCAGTCGCCGGACAGGGGTTAACTATGGCTACACCTTC. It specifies CASSRRTGVNYGYTF.

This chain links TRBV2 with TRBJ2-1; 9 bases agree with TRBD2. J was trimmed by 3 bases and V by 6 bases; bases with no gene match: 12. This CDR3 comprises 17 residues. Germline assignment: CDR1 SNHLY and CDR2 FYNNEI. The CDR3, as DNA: TGTGCCAGCAGACCAATGGAGAGACTAGCGGACTACAATGAGCAGTTCTTC. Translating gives CASRPMERLADYNEQFF. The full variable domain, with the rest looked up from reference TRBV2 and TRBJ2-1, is EPEVTQTPSHQVTQMGQEVILRCVPISNHLYFYWYRQILGQKVEFLVSFYNNEISEKSEIFDDQFSVERPDGSNFTLKIRSTKLEDSAMYFCASRPMERLADYNEQFFGPGTRLTVL.

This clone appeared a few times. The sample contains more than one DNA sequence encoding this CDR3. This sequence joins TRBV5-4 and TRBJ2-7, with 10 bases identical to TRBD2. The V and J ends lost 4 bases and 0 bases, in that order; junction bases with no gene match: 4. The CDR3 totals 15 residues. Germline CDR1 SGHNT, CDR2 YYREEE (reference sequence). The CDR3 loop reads CASSGGLASSYEQYF. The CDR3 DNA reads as TGTGCCAGCAGCGGGGGACTAGCGAGCTCCTACGAGCAGTACTTC.

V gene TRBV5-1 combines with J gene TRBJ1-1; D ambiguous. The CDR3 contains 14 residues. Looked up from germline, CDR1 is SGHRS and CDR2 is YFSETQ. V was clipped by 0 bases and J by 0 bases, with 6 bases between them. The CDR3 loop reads CASSLDSMNTEAFF. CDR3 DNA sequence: TGCGCCAGCAGCTTGGACAGCATGAACACTGAAGCTTTCTTT.

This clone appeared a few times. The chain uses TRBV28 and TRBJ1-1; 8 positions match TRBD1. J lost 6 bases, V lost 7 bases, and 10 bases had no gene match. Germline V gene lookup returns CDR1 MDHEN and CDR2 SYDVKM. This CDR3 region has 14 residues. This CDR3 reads CASITQGALSEAFF. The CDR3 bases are TGTGCCAGCATTACGCAGGGGGCTTTATCTGAAGCTTTCTTT.

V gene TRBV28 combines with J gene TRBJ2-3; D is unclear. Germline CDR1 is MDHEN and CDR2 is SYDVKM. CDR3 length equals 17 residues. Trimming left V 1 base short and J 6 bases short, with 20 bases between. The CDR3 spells CASSLFFRLGAADTQYF. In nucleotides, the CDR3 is TGTGCCAGCAGTTTATTCTTTAGGTTAGGAGCAGCGGATACGCAGTATTTT.

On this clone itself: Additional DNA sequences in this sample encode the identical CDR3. The CDR3 loop is CASSRTGRNQPQHF. CDR3 in DNA: TGTGCCAGCAGTCGGACAGGGCGCAATCAGCCCCAGCATTTT. The chain is built from TRBV2 and TRBJ1-5; 8 bases are a match to TRBD1. This CDR3 is built from 14 residues. Unmatched junction bases numbered 2, after V lost 5 bases and J lost 2 bases. In germline, CDR1 is SNHLY, CDR2 FYNNEI.